The TCR beta chain under discussion was sequenced for a study of OX40 agonist ivuxolimab in advanced cancers. About the research overall: Every patient in dose escalation had hepatocellular carcinoma, melanoma, renal cell or head and neck cancer.

Measured with immunoSEQ multiplex PCR; TCRdb has only the in-frame clones, and not every one. The sample has tens of thousands of clones, 86% seen once. This clone came up a few times. The antigen is undetermined. General observations from the study: Some patients without response likewise showed low normalized clonal expansion. With doses of 0.1 to 3.0 mg/kg, CD4+ and CD8+ blood T cells had undergone clonal expansion by week 6. In the 0.1-3.0 mg/kg groups, partial responders showed among the lowest expansion.

This clonotype was sampled from an adult with an advanced solid tumor such as melanoma, head and neck, liver or kidney cancer. Here the sequenced sample was CD4+ or CD8+ T cells sorted from blood, taken in a trial of the OX40 agonist ivuxolimab.

In DNA, the CDR3 is TGTGCCAGCAGGGAGTATAGGGGTCACGAGTACTTC. Amino acid sequence: CASREYRGHEYF. This chain connects TRBV6-5 to TRBJ2-4; TRBD1 is a possible D gene (5 bases). V was clipped by 6 bases and J by 14 bases, with 17 bases between them. Germline values: CDR1 MNHEY, CDR2 SVGAGI. The CDR3 covers 12 residues.